Each of the 2 T cell receptor beta chains below was sequenced from the same sample in a study of blood T cell repertoires in COVID-19. The assay was immunoSEQ multiplex PCR, and TCRdb's table has in-frame clones only and misses some. Counted here are 200,000 to 250,000 clones, 85% occurring once; the ten biggest clones make up roughly 6.4%. Sequencing used peripheral blood. The source is a woman aged 60-75 years with active or convalescent COVID-19.

The genes are TRBV2 and TRBJ2-2, with 10 bases aligning to TRBD1. CDR3 size: 15 residues. The V gene end was trimmed by 8 bases and the J gene end by 4 bases; junction bases not matched to a gene: 7. Germline assignment: CDR1 SNHLY and CDR2 FYNNEI. As DNA, the CDR3 is TGTGCCAGCGGCTGGGACAGGGGATCCACCGGGGAGCTGTTTTTT. Translated, it gives CASGWDRGSTGELFF.

The chain couples TRBV2 to TRBJ2-3; TRBD2 agrees at 7 bases. CDR3 size: 16 residues. Unmatched junction bases numbered 10, after V lost 4 bases and J lost 3 bases. Germline V gives CDR1 SNHLY, CDR2 FYNNEI. This CDR3 reads CASSVTHAGVTDTQYF. The CDR3 DNA follows: TGTGCCAGCAGTGTGACCCATGCGGGGGTTACAGATACGCAGTATTTT.